These 20 T cell receptor beta chains share one sample of origin, sequenced in a study of T-cell reconstitution after alpha-beta-depleted transplantation in children. As it was prepared, the TCRbeta library received unique molecular identifiers. TCRdb re-analysed the PCR reads in MiXCR, keeping a single row per CDR3 protein. Here the sample spans 230,000 or so distinct CDR3 sequences, about 8.8% being singletons. The material was PBMCs from the stem cell graft donor, obtained from the stem cell graft. Every receptor here comes from a human donor who donated a stem cell graft to a child with SCID.

This clonotype was seen at least ten times. The chain is built from TRBV3-1 and TRBJ1-3; D call uncertain. The CDR3 sequence is 15 residues long. The germline CDR1 and CDR2 sequences are LGHDT and YNNKEL (reference sequence). Trimming took 1 base from V and 2 from J, leaving 9 bases between them. The CDR3 nucleotides are TGTGCCAGCAGCCAAGGCCGGCTTACTGGAAACACCATATATTTT. Its translation is CASSQGRLTGNTIYF.

This clonotype was picked up many times. V gene TRBV5-1 combines with J gene TRBJ1-1; D gene uncertain. Trimming shortened V by 0 bases and J by 7 bases, and 16 bases separated the two germline ends. Germline lookup yields CDR1 SGHRS and CDR2 YFSETQ. This CDR3 has 15 amino acids. CDR3 sequence (DNA): TGCGCCAGCAGCTTGGCCGGTCAGGCTAGACTTGAAGCTTTCTTT. It is translated as CASSLAGQARLEAFF. The full variable domain, with the rest looked up from reference TRBV5-1 and TRBJ1-1, is KAGVTQTPRYLIKTRGQQVTLSCSPISGHRSVSWYQQTPGQGLQFLFEYFSETQRNKGNFPGRFSGRQFSNSRSEMNVSTLELGDSALYLCASSLAGQARLEAFFGQGTRLTVV.

This clonotype came up many times. The J gene is TRBJ2-2, the V gene TRBV2; no definite D call. Germline assignment: CDR1 SNHLY and CDR2 FYNNEI. Trimming cost V 4 bases and J 1 base, with 10 bases left between them. The CDR3 extends over 15 amino acids. CDR3 nucleotide sequence: TGTGCCAGCAGTGCCTACAGCCGGAACACCGGGGAGCTGTTTTTT. This sequence encodes CASSAYSRNTGELFF.

This clonotype was seen at least ten times. The gene calls are TRBV5-1 and TRBJ2-7; D remains ambiguous. V lost 4 bases, J lost 4 bases, and 18 bases lay in between. CDR3 length: 15 amino acids. The V gene's germline CDR1 is SGHRS and CDR2 YFSETQ. The CDR3 sequence: CASSTEGVWAYEQYF. In DNA form, the CDR3 reads TGCGCCAGCAGCACGGAAGGTGTCTGGGCGTACGAGCAGTACTTC.

This clonotype was counted many times. The V and J genes are TRBV10-3 and TRBJ2-3; 11 bases are a match to TRBD2. The V and J ends lost 4 bases and 0 bases, in that order; junction bases with no gene match: 0. Germline V gives CDR1 ENHRY, CDR2 SYGVKD. The CDR3 totals 15 residues. The CDR3, as DNA: TGTGCCATCAGTGGACTAGCGGGAAGCACAGATACGCAGTATTTT. Translated: CAISGLAGSTDTQYF.

This clonotype occurred many times. This chain connects TRBV11-1 to TRBJ2-2; TRBD1 agrees at 9 bases. The V and J ends lost 3 bases and 9 bases, in that order; junction bases with no gene match: 5. This CDR3 comprises 14 residues. From germline, CDR1 is SGHAT and CDR2 FQDESV (reference sequence). CDR3 loop: CASSLGQGSRELFF. The CDR3 coding sequence is TGTGCCAGCAGCTTGGGACAGGGCAGTAGGGAGCTGTTTTTT.

V gene TRBV5-1 combines with J gene TRBJ1-1; no clear D gene. Trimming shortened V by 2 bases and J by 1 base, and 15 bases separated the two germline ends. CDR1 SGHRS and CDR2 YFSETQ come from the germline V gene. This CDR3 comprises 16 residues. The CDR3 DNA reads as TGCGCCAGCAGCTTCGGTGGGGAACGGGGGAACACTGAAGCTTTCTTT. This encodes CASSFGGERGNTEAFF.

This clonotype occurred many times. The V gene is TRBV5-1, the J gene TRBJ1-3; D gene unclear. The CDR3 runs to 14 residues. Per the germline V gene, CDR1 is SGHRS and CDR2 is YFSETQ. V was clipped by 5 bases and J by 0 bases, with 9 bases between them. CDR3 protein: CASSHESSGNTIYF. CDR3 coding DNA: TGCGCCAGCAGTCACGAAAGCTCTGGAAACACCATATATTTT.

This clonotype has at least ten counts. The V and J genes are TRBV5-6 and TRBJ1-2; a weak D match, TRBD1 (6 bases). The V end lost 2 bases, the J end lost 13 bases, and 21 bases lay between the germline ends. The CDR3 totals 14 residues. Germline V gives CDR1 SGHDT, CDR2 YYEEEE. CDR3 protein: CASSFGGRYLDCTF. DNA for the CDR3: TGTGCCAGCAGCTTTGGGGGCAGATATCTCGATTGCACCTTC.

This clonotype has a handful of counts. V is TRBV6-2 or TRBV6-3 and J is TRBJ2-7, with a tentative D call TRBD1 (5 bases). The CDR3 is 15 residues long. Trimming removed 7 bases from V and 1 base from J, with 17 bases in between. Germline lookup yields CDR1 MNHEY and CDR2 SVGEGT. This chain's CDR3 is CASISRVFGSYEQYF. For the CDR3, the DNA is TGTGCCAGCATCTCCAGGGTGTTTGGGTCCTACGAGCAGTACTTC.

This clonotype appeared a few times. The chain has TRBV25-1 and TRBJ2-1; 8 bases align to TRBD1. This CDR3 comprises 17 residues. Trimming cost V 1 base and J 7 bases; bases outside gene matches: 12. Looked up from germline, CDR1 is MGHDK and CDR2 is SYGVNS. CDR3 sequence: CASSELVWGRGLNEQFF. The CDR3 DNA reads as TGTGCCAGCAGTGAATTAGTGTGGGGCAGGGGGCTTAATGAGCAGTTCTTC.

This clonotype has a count of ten or more. This chain uses TRBV20-1 with TRBJ2-2, with 10 bases matching TRBD2. Germline V lookup: CDR1 DFQATT, CDR2 SNEGSKA (reference sequence). CDR3 length equals 15 residues. V shed 1 base and J 4 bases; nucleotides not matched to a gene: 3. The CDR3 nucleotides are TGCAGTGCTAGAGTCGCTAGCGGGGGCACCGGGGAGCTGTTTTTT. This translates into CSARVASGGTGELFF.

This clonotype came up many times. The chain links TRBV30 to TRBJ2-1, with a possible D match to TRBD2 (7 bases). Germline lookup yields CDR1 GTSNPN and CDR2 SVGIG (reference sequence). The CDR3 has 15 residues. The V end was cut by 3 bases, the J end by 0 bases, with 12 bases between. CDR3 amino acids: CAWSGGLSSYNEQFF. CDR3 nucleotides: TGTGCCTGGAGCGGGGGGCTAAGCTCCTACAATGAGCAGTTCTTC.

This clonotype was counted between two and nine times. The V gene is TRBV14, the J gene TRBJ1-6; TRBD1 agrees at 7 bases. The V gene's germline CDR1 is SGHDN and CDR2 FVKESK. Losses at the gene ends were 4 bases for V and 5 bases for J; bases not matched to a gene: 8. The CDR3 extends over 16 amino acids. CDR3 sequence (DNA): TGTGCCAGCAGCCCCCTCACTACAGGGGATAATTCACCCCTCCACTTT. Its translation is CASSPLTTGDNSPLHF.

This clonotype has ten or more counts. The chain employs TRBV6-5 and TRBJ1-4; 9 bases align to TRBD1. The germline V gene has CDR1 MNHEY and CDR2 SVGAGI. The CDR3 runs to 15 residues. After removal of 2 bases from V and 6 bases from J, the junction contained 4 bases not matched to a gene. The DNA for the CDR3 is TGTGCCAGCAGTTACCGACAGGGGGAGCATGAAAAACTGTTTTTT. Protein sequence: CASSYRQGEHEKLFF.

There are many counts of this clonotype. V gene TRBV20-1 combines with J gene TRBJ2-1; the match to TRBD2 covers 10 bases. V trimming: 4 bases; J trimming: 0 bases; junction bases outside the gene matches: 9. The CDR3 runs to 17 residues. Germline V gives CDR1 DFQATT, CDR2 SNEGSKA (reference sequence). The CDR3 loop reads CSAIILAGGVSYNEQFF. DNA of the CDR3: TGCAGTGCTATTATCTTAGCGGGGGGAGTCTCCTACAATGAGCAGTTCTTC.

In this sample, this clonotype turned up many times. The chain couples TRBV28 to TRBJ2-7; D is uncertain. V lost 3 bases, J lost 2 bases, and 26 bases lay in between. Germline V gene lookup returns CDR1 MDHEN and CDR2 SYDVKM. The CDR3 is made up of 19 amino acids. The CDR3 sequence: CASSFPTNHTAERTYEQYF. CDR3 DNA sequence: TGTGCCAGCAGTTTCCCAACCAACCACACAGCCGAAAGGACCTACGAGCAGTACTTC.

This clonotype was counted many times. The chain links TRBV20-1 to TRBJ2-2; 8 bases map to TRBD2. Unmatched junction bases numbered 7, after V lost 3 bases and J lost 16 bases. The CDR3 contains 11 residues. Germline V gene lookup returns CDR1 DFQATT and CDR2 SNEGSKA (reference sequence). As DNA, the CDR3 is TGCAGTGCTAGGTTCGAGCGGGGGCAGTTTTTT. Translation: CSARFERGQFF.

This clonotype appeared many times. The chain recombines TRBV5-1 with TRBJ1-2; 8 bases line up with TRBD1. This CDR3 spans 15 amino acids. After removal of 5 bases from V and 0 bases from J, the junction contained 6 bases not matched to a gene. In germline, CDR1 is SGHRS, CDR2 YFSETQ. The CDR3 spells CASSEQGGANYGYTF. In DNA form, the CDR3 reads TGCGCCAGCAGTGAACAGGGGGGAGCTAACTATGGCTACACCTTC.

This clonotype occurred many times. The V call is TRBV11-1, the J call TRBJ2-7; D may be TRBD2 (6 bases). Trimming shortened V by 5 bases and J by 0 bases, and 11 bases separated the two germline ends. The CDR3 extends over 14 amino acids. The V gene's germline CDR1 is SGHAT and CDR2 FQDESV (reference sequence). The CDR3, as DNA: TGTGCCAGCAGCCTAACCGGGAGCTCCTACGAGCAGTACTTC. Amino acids: CASSLTGSSYEQYF.